These 14 T cell receptor beta chains share one sample of origin, sequenced in a study of shared clonotypes between healthy human individuals. Naive CD8 isolation took CD45RO-negative cells positively selected for CCR7 and excluded terminally differentiated effector memory CD45RA+ cells. Sequencing was performed with immunoSEQ multiplex PCR; in TCRdb, only in-frame clones are kept and a portion is missing. The sample shows about 750,000 clones, around 92% of them seen only once. The sample consisted of naive CD8+ T cells sorted from blood. The receptors stem from a young man in good health.

This rearrangement joins TRBV9 to TRBJ2-7, with D perhaps matching TRBD1 (7 bases). The V and J ends lost 2 bases and 2 bases respectively, with 14 bases between them. This CDR3 has 15 residues. CDR1 is SGDLS and CDR2 is YYNGEE in the germline V gene. As DNA, the CDR3 is TGTGCCAGCAGCGTCGCGGGACAGATACCCTACGAGCAGTACTTC. This encodes CASSVAGQIPYEQYF. Combining the CDR3 with reference TRBV9 and TRBJ2-7 gives the whole variable domain DSGVTQTPKHLITATGQRVTLRCSPRSGDLSVYWYQQSLDQGLQFLIQYYNGEERAKGNILERFSAQQFPDLHSELNLSSLELGDSALYFCASSVAGQIPYEQYFGPGTRLTVT.

The chain employs TRBV5-8 and TRBJ2-3; unclear D gene. Germline lookup yields CDR1 SGHTS and CDR2 YDEGEE. CDR3 length equals 12 residues. Between the trimmed V and J ends, which lost 2 bases and 4 bases, there was a span of 5 bases. CDR3 DNA sequence: TGTGCCAGCAGCTTTGAAGCAGATACGCAGTATTTT. It yields the protein CASSFEADTQYF.

V and J are TRBV4-1 and TRBJ2-7, with TRBD1 matching over 9 bases. The CDR3 is made up of 14 amino acids. The junction had 8 bases not matched to a gene; V was cut back by 5 bases and J by 6 bases. The germline V gene encodes CDR1 MGHRA and CDR2 YSYEKL. In DNA form, the CDR3 reads TGCGCCAGCAGCGACCCGGGACAGGGAGTCGAGCAGTACTTC. As protein: CASSDPGQGVEQYF.

This rearrangement joins TRBV30 to TRBJ1-1; TRBD1 matches 11 bases. The germline V gene has CDR1 GTSNPN and CDR2 SVGIG (reference sequence). The CDR3 loop spans 14 amino acids. V lost 4 bases, J lost 5 bases, and 6 bases stayed unmatched. CDR3 DNA sequence: TGTGCCTGGACAATCGGACAGGGGGCGACTGAAGCTTTCTTT. Translation: CAWTIGQGATEAFF. The entire variable domain, with the rest obtained from reference TRBV30 and TRBJ1-1, is as follows: SQTIHQWPATLVQPVGSPLSLECTVEGTSNPNLYWYRQAAGRGLQLLFYSVGIGQISSEVPQNLSASRPQDRQFILSSKKLLLSDSGFYLCAWTIGQGATEAFFGQGTRLTVV.

Turning to this clone: This specimen includes other DNA sequences encoding the same CDR3. The J gene is TRBJ2-7, the V gene TRBV5-1; D call uncertain. Per germline, CDR1 SGHRS and CDR2 YFSETQ. The CDR3 totals 11 residues. Trimming removed 4 bases at V and 2 bases at J, with 4 bases between. This chain's CDR3 is CASSGTYEQYF. DNA for the CDR3: TGCGCCAGCAGCGGAACCTACGAGCAGTACTTC.

V is TRBV4-3 and J is TRBJ2-3, with a possible D match to TRBD2 (5 bases). V lost 5 bases and J 2 bases, leaving 8 bases between the germline ends. Germline loops: CDR1 LGHNA, CDR2 YSLEER. This CDR3 contains 13 residues. This CDR3 reads CASSVGLTDTQYF. In DNA form, the CDR3 reads TGCGCCAGCAGCGTTGGACTCACAGATACGCAGTATTTT.

The chain is built from TRBV7-3 and TRBJ2-2; possibly TRBD2 for D (5 bases). The V gene lost 5 bases and the J gene lost 5 bases, with 9 bases spanning the gap. Germline CDR1 is SGHTA and CDR2 is FQGTGA. This CDR3 has 13 amino acids. The CDR3 protein is CASSSSGTGELFF. CDR3 nucleotide sequence: TGTGCCAGCAGCAGCAGCGGTACCGGGGAGCTGTTTTTT.

The chain combines TRBV27 with TRBJ1-1; 10 nucleotides agree with TRBD1. J was trimmed by 5 bases and V by 8 bases; bases with no gene match: 8. From germline, CDR1 is MNHEY and CDR2 SMNVEV (reference sequence). This CDR3 has 14 residues. The CDR3 spells CASGTGTGVTEAFF. CDR3 in DNA: TGTGCCAGCGGTACCGGGACAGGGGTAACTGAAGCTTTCTTT.

The rearrangement joins TRBV9 to TRBJ2-1, with 14 positions matching TRBD2. The length of the CDR3 is 18 residues. The V segment lost 3 bases and the J segment 0 bases; nucleotides outside the gene matches: 5. Germline V gene data show CDR1 as SGDLS and CDR2 as YYNGEE. CDR3 region: CASSAGGLAGGSYNEQFF. The CDR3 nucleotides are TGTGCCAGCAGCGCTGGCGGACTAGCGGGAGGCTCCTACAATGAGCAGTTCTTC.

The gene calls are TRBV5-1 and TRBJ2-1; 10 bases are a match to TRBD2. Germline V gene lookup returns CDR1 SGHRS and CDR2 YFSETQ. The CDR3 length is 17 residues. V gave up 1 base and J gave up 9 bases; unmatched junction bases: 13. CDR3 region: CASSLWLAGAVHSEQFF. The DNA for the CDR3 is TGCGCCAGCAGCTTGTGGCTAGCGGGAGCTGTTCATAGTGAGCAGTTCTTC.

The chain employs TRBV6-4 and TRBJ2-1; 7 bases are a match to TRBD2. The CDR3 sequence is 15 residues long. Germline values: CDR1 MRHNA, CDR2 SNTAGT. The V and J ends lost 8 bases and 5 bases, in that order; junction bases with no gene match: 12. CDR3 residues: CASGVRAGVHNEQFF. Written as DNA, the CDR3 is TGTGCCAGCGGAGTCCGGGCGGGAGTCCACAATGAGCAGTTCTTC.

The chain employs TRBV10-2 and TRBJ2-2; D might be TRBD1 (6 bases). CDR1 is WSHSY, CDR2 SAAADI, per germline. The CDR3 has 14 amino acids. V lost 4 bases to trimming and J lost 4 bases, with 10 bases between them. This CDR3 is CASSVYRVTGELFF. The CDR3 nucleotides are TGCGCCAGCAGTGTTTACAGGGTCACCGGGGAGCTGTTTTTT.

On this clone: Additional DNA sequences in this sample encode the identical CDR3. This sequence joins TRBV7-9 and TRBJ2-7; D is unclear. Looked up from germline, CDR1 is SEHNR and CDR2 is FQNEAQ (reference sequence). V was trimmed by 4 bases and J by 3 bases, leaving 4 bases between them. The CDR3 contains 11 residues. CDR3 sequence reads: CASSSDYEQYF. The CDR3 region has the DNA TGTGCCAGCAGCTCTGACTACGAGCAGTACTTC.

The rearrangement links TRBV2 to TRBJ2-7; D possibly corresponds to TRBD1 (6 bases). Between the trimmed V and J ends, which lost 7 bases and 3 bases, there was a span of 13 bases. Germline CDR1 SNHLY, CDR2 FYNNEI. CDR3 length equals 13 residues. The CDR3 bases are TGTGCCAGCAAACAGGGCTGGAACTACGAGCAGTACTTC. Translated: CASKQGWNYEQYF.